This is a list of T cell receptor beta chains from one sample in a study of blood T cell repertoires in COVID-19. The assay was immunoSEQ multiplex PCR, and TCRdb's table has in-frame clones only and misses some. This repertoire shows about 120,000 clones, around 82% found once; its top ten account for roughly an eighth. Material for sequencing was peripheral blood. All receptors come from a human donor in a cohort sampled during active COVID-19. CDR3s include the opening cysteine and the closing phenylalanine or tryptophan. D genes are given only for firm matches. A clone size is listed for some rows: how often the clone was seen (once, few, many), or a class if it is expanded.

v_call	cdr3_length	j_call	clone_size	d_call	cdr3_nt	cdr3_aa
TRBV6-5	15	TRBJ1-4	-	TRBD1	TGTGCCAGCTACAGGGGATCGGCAACTAATGAAAAACTGTTTTTT	CASYRGSATNEKLFF
TRBV5-1	16	TRBJ2-3	-	-	TGCGCCAGCAGCTTAGATGGCGGGGTTAGGACAGATACGCAGTATTTT	CASSLDGGVRTDTQYF
TRBV7-2	18	TRBJ2-3	once	TRBD2	TGTGCCAGCAGCTTACATTGGGTTAGCGGGGGGGCAGAAGATACGCAGTATTTT	CASSLHWVSGGAEDTQYF
TRBV5-1	16	TRBJ2-3	-	TRBD2	TGCGCCAGCAGCTGGGAGCCGGGACTAGCGACAGATACGCAGTATTTT	CASSWEPGLATDTQYF
TRBV19	17	TRBJ2-7	-	TRBD1	TGTGCCAGTAGTATAGATCACAGGGGTTTGGCCACCTACGAGCAGTACTTC	CASSIDHRGLATYEQYF
TRBV6-5	14	TRBJ2-7	-	-	TGTGCCAGCAACCCGGGAGCCGGGACGCTCGAGCAGTACTTC	CASNPGAGTLEQYF
TRBV6-2/TRBV6-3	14	TRBJ1-2	-	-	TGTGCCAGCAGTTCCACGACACTTAACTATGGCTACACCTTC	CASSSTTLNYGYTF
TRBV6-2/TRBV6-3	16	TRBJ2-7	-	TRBD2	TGTGCCAGCAGTTACCCGCTAGCGGGGGGCCCCTACGAGCAGTACTTC	CASSYPLAGGPYEQYF
TRBV2	11	TRBJ2-5	-	-	TGTGCCGGCCAGATCCAAGAGACCCAGTACTTC	CAGQIQETQYF
TRBV12-3/TRBV12-4	13	TRBJ2-7	-	TRBD2	TGTGCCAGCAGCCGACTAGCGGGGTACGAGCAGTACTTC	CASSRLAGYEQYF
TRBV9	14	TRBJ2-5	-	-	TGTGCCAGAGGGGGGACAGACCTCCAAGAGACCCAGTACTTC	CARGGTDLQETQYF
TRBV4-3	15	TRBJ2-5	-	TRBD1	TGCGCCAGCAGCCGAGGGGGGACAGGCCAAGAGACCCAGTACTTC	CASSRGGTGQETQYF
TRBV10-3	14	TRBJ2-1	-	-	TGTGCCATCAGTGGGATAGGGAGCCAAAATGAGCAGTTCTTC	CAISGIGSQNEQFF
TRBV12-3/TRBV12-4	13	TRBJ1-2	few	-	TGTGCCAGCAAACTCACAGGGATCCCAGTCAGCACCTTC	CASKLTGIPVSTF